This TCR beta chain appears in the sequencing data of a study of CD8 T cells in ankylosing spondylitis. Germline V gives CDR1 SNHLY, CDR2 FYNNEI. Trimming removed 5 bases at V and 1 base at J, with 15 bases between. The length of the CDR3 is 17 residues. TCRdb analysed the 5' RACE reads with MiXCR anew, one entry per CDR3 protein. The repertoire holds some 340,000 distinct CDR3 sequences, with around 15% as singletons. The V call is TRBV2, the J call TRBJ2-6; possible D gene TRBD1, 5 bases. The sequenced sample consisted of blood, either unsorted or a sorted T cell fraction (not recorded which). This clonotype was sampled from a male donor with ankylosing spondylitis or in good health (not recorded which). The CDR3 region is CASSLWGSRSGANVLTF. In nucleotides, the CDR3 is TGTGCCAGCAGTTTATGGGGCAGCCGGTCTGGGGCCAACGTCCTGACTTTC.